This paragraph covers one TCR beta chain sequence. As yet, its antigen is unknown. This specimen includes other DNA sequences encoding the same CDR3. Produced via immunoSEQ multiplex PCR; TCRdb's table is partial and in-frame only. The profile shows around 12,000 clones, around 84% of them singletons. The record originates from a study of graft-versus-host responses after intestinal transplantation. Overall study results and limits: GvH clones surfaced in recipient marrow, some emerging earlier in ileum or blood. Early after transplant, HvG clones declined as circulating GvH clones peaked.

This CDR3 contains 14 residues. The V segment lost 3 bases and the J segment 5 bases; nucleotides outside the gene matches: 5. Germline V gene sequence: CDR1 MNHEY, CDR2 SMNVEV (reference sequence). V is TRBV27 and J is TRBJ1-1; TRBD1 agrees at 8 bases. The TCR comes from a human patient who received an intestinal transplant, so some T cells may come from the graft donor. The starting material was PBMCs, obtained roughly 310 days after intestinal transplant. CDR3 nucleotides: TGTGCCAGCAGTTTTAGGACAGGGACTACTGAAGCTTTCTTT. It is translated as CASSFRTGTTEAFF.